This passage covers 8 T cell receptor beta chains from one sample sequenced in a study of cytomegalovirus exposure and HLA in healthy donors. The primer mix had 60 Vbeta and 13 Jbeta primers. The method was immunoSEQ multiplex PCR; TCRdb's version includes in-frame clones alone and lacks a portion of them. Of roughly 160,000 clones in the sample, over 70% were seen once. Input material: PBMCs. These receptors were taken from a man aged 25 to 40 in good health and CMV-seronegative.

This sequence joins TRBV28 and TRBJ1-4, with D tentatively TRBD1 (5 bases). The V end lost 8 bases, the J end lost 3 bases, and 22 bases lay between the germline ends. Germline CDR1 reads MDHEN; CDR2 reads SYDVKM. The CDR3 loop spans 17 amino acids. The chain's CDR3 is CASQVSIFHRSNEKLFF. CDR3 nucleotides: TGTGCCAGCCAAGTTTCCATTTTTCACAGGTCTAATGAAAAACTGTTTTTT.

The chain uses TRBV15 and TRBJ2-5, with D possibly being TRBD1 (6 bases). The J call may be in error: the DNA end matches TRBJ2-7 better. The CDR3 length is 15 residues. Germline V gives CDR1 LNHNV, CDR2 YYDKDF (reference sequence). In DNA, the CDR3 is TGTGCCACCAGCAGAACTGACAGGCCAGTGGACGAGCAGTACTTC. Its translation: CATSRTDRPVDEQYF.

The chain employs TRBV27 and TRBJ1-1; D is uncertain. V shed 5 bases and J shed 5 bases, with 12 bases lying between them. The CDR3 consists of 13 residues. The germline V gene encodes CDR1 MNHEY and CDR2 SMNVEV (reference sequence). The CDR3, as DNA: TGTGCCAGCAGTCCTACCGGACTAACTGAAGCTTTCTTT. This gives the protein CASSPTGLTEAFF.

V and J are TRBV9 and TRBJ2-1; TRBD2 matches at 8 bases. Germline loops: CDR1 SGDLS, CDR2 YYNGEE. Germline trimming cut 0 bases from V and 9 bases from J; bases unmatched to any gene: 5. The length of the CDR3 is 14 residues. CDR3 in DNA: TGTGCCAGCAGCGTAGTTGATCTAGCGGGTGAGCAGTTCTTC. Protein sequence: CASSVVDLAGEQFF. Complete variable domain (other parts from reference TRBV9 and TRBJ2-1): DSGVTQTPKHLITATGQRVTLRCSPRSGDLSVYWYQQSLDQGLQFLIQYYNGEERAKGNILERFSAQQFPDLHSELNLSSLELGDSALYFCASSVVDLAGEQFFGPGTRLTVL.

The chain has TRBV29-1 and TRBJ1-1; no firm D call. The V end lost 7 bases, the J end lost 4 bases, and 19 bases lay between the germline ends. The CDR3 is made up of 14 amino acids. Germline V CDR1 and CDR2: SQVTM, ANQGSEA. This chain's CDR3 is CSGSRDNKPTEAFF. The DNA of the CDR3 is TGCAGCGGCTCCCGGGATAACAAACCCACTGAAGCTTTCTTT. The full variable domain, with the rest looked up from reference TRBV29-1 and TRBJ1-1, is SAVISQKPSRDICQRGTSLTIQCQVDSQVTMMFWYRQQPGQSLTLIATANQGSEATYESGFVIDKFPISRPNLTFSTLTVSNMSPEDSSIYLCSGSRDNKPTEAFFGQGTRLTVV.

The gene calls are TRBV28 and TRBJ1-2, with 8 bases identical to TRBD1. The CDR3 totals 14 residues. Germline V gene lookup returns CDR1 MDHEN and CDR2 SYDVKM. V was pared by 7 bases and J by 8 bases, with 12 bases of the junction left unmatched. The CDR3 DNA is TGTGCCAGCAATAGAGACAGGGGTATTATAGGCTACACCTTC. It yields the protein CASNRDRGIIGYTF.

The chain recombines TRBV9 with TRBJ2-1; TRBD1 might be the D (6 bases). This CDR3 spans 14 amino acids. Germline loops: CDR1 SGDLS, CDR2 YYNGEE. V was clipped by 4 bases and J by 2 bases, with 10 bases between them. This chain's CDR3 is CASSRDITYNEQFF. The DNA of the CDR3 is TGTGCCAGCAGCCGGGACATAACCTACAATGAGCAGTTCTTC.

The chain couples TRBV6-1 to TRBJ2-7; TRBD2 aligns across 7 bases. The CDR3 runs to 15 residues. V was clipped by 6 bases and J by 2 bases; unmatched bases: 10. Germline V lookup: CDR1 MNHNS, CDR2 SASEGT. CDR3 coding DNA: TGTGCCAGCAGACCTCATGGGGGAGGGCCCTACGAGCAGTACTTC. Translating it yields CASRPHGGGPYEQYF.